Described below is a single T cell receptor beta chain sequence and its context. The sample belongs to a study of blood T cell repertoires in COVID-19. At the level of the study: Collection of acute and convalescent COVID-19 samples took place in the United States, Italy and Spain. Sample material is recorded as cDNA or gDNA derived from T cells, B-cell-depleted T cells, or PBMCs.

Under the authors' procedure: Reference gene primer amplification in the assay estimated nucleated cell counts. Generated by immunoSEQ multiplex PCR, the TCRdb table keeps only in-frame clones and is missing some. V, J and clone size were drawn from that table, and D and trimming were deduced from the DNA. The repertoire holds around 70,000 clones, with around 80% as singletons. CDR1 is SGHDN and CDR2 is FVKESK in the germline V gene. With 5 bases removed from V and 3 bases from J, the gap between germline ends came to 10 bases. The CDR3 runs to 13 residues. This clonotype was sampled from an older man who had recovered from COVID-19. This sequence joins TRBV14 and TRBJ1-1; D is perhaps TRBD1 (6 bases). Material: peripheral blood. The CDR3 DNA follows: TGTGCCAGCAGCGTACAGGGAGACACTGAAGCTTTCTTT. This translates into CASSVQGDTEAFF. Filled out from reference TRBV14 and TRBJ1-1, the complete variable domain reads EAGVTQFPSHSVIEKGQTVTLRCDPISGHDNLYWYRRVMGKEIKFLLHFVKESKQDESGMPNNRFLAERTGGTYSTLKVQPAELEDSGVYFCASSVQGDTEAFFGQGTRLTVV.